A selection of T cell receptor beta chains follows, all from one sample in a study of radiation and T cells in renal cell carcinoma. The method was immunoSEQ multiplex PCR; TCRdb's version includes in-frame clones alone and lacks a portion of them. This sample has about 130,000 clones, with 70% to 90% found just once. The sample here was blood, taken from a patient whose treatment included radiotherapy and nephrectomy. The receptors stem from a woman in her 50s with renal cell carcinoma. Both conserved end residues are part of each CDR3. The D gene is left open where the match is weak. Size values are once, few and many counts, or a class for expanded clones, and some rows have none.

v_gene	d_gene	abundance	j_gene	CDR3nt	CDR3aa
TRBV19	-	-	TRBJ1-5	TGTGCCAGTAGTATAGAGGGGCACAGGGCTCAGCCCCAGCATTTT	CASSIEGHRAQPQHF
TRBV5-4	-	-	TRBJ1-1	TGTGCCAGCAGCTCCTCATCGAGGGGGTTTCTTTTGGGGACTGAAGCTTTCTTT	CASSSSSRGFLLGTEAFF
TRBV9	-	-	TRBJ2-7	TGTGCCAGCAGCGTAGCCACCGCCGGGCACGAGCAGTACTTC	CASSVATAGHEQYF
TRBV5-6	-	-	TRBJ2-3	TGTGCCAGCAGCCCAGGGGTTGGCACAGATACGCAGTATTTT	CASSPGVGTDTQYF
TRBV7-9	-	-	TRBJ2-1	TGTGCCAGCAGACCTCGTCTAGGCATTAGCTCCTACAATGAGCAGTTCTTC	CASRPRLGISSYNEQFF
TRBV6-1	TRBD1	-	TRBJ1-1	TGTGCCAGCAGTGAGGCACAGGGGATTGGCACTGAAGCTTTCTTT	CASSEAQGIGTEAFF
TRBV6-5	-	-	TRBJ2-3	TGTGCCAGCAGTTACGGACGGACTAGCACAGATACGCAGTATTTT	CASSYGRTSTDTQYF
TRBV19	-	-	TRBJ1-2	TGTGCCAGTAGTGCTCTAGGGCAGAACTATGGCTACACCTTC	CASSALGQNYGYTF
TRBV4-1	-	-	TRBJ1-2	TGCGCCAGCAGCCAAGTGGGGAGGACTAAGGGCTACACCTTC	CASSQVGRTKGYTF
TRBV30	TRBD1	-	TRBJ1-2	TGTGCCTGGAGTGCCGGGACAGGTACTTATGGCTACACCTTC	CAWSAGTGTYGYTF
TRBV19	-	-	TRBJ2-1	TGTGCCAGTAGTATTGTCGGAGCCCTGTACAATGAGCAGTTCTTC	CASSIVGALYNEQFF
TRBV2	TRBD2	-	TRBJ2-2	TGTGCCAGCAGGCCCCGCGGTCTAGCGGGGGGCGTTTTCGGGCTGTTTTTT	CASRPRGLAGGVFGLFF
TRBV7-2	-	-	TRBJ2-1	TGTGCCAGCAGCTTACTAGTCTCAAACTCCTACAATGAGCAGTTCTTC	CASSLLVSNSYNEQFF
TRBV7-2	-	once	TRBJ2-1	TGTGCCAGTTCTCTCGGCAGTACCGAGCAGTTCTTC	CASSLGSTEQFF
TRBV7-2	TRBD1	-	TRBJ1-6	TGTGCCAGCAGTCCCTCCGGGACAGGGAATAATTCACCCCTCCACTTT	CASSPSGTGNNSPLHF
TRBV29-1	TRBD1	-	TRBJ1-4	TGCAGCGGACAGGGGTGGGCTAATGAAAAACTGTTTTTT	CSGQGWANEKLFF
TRBV30	-	few	TRBJ1-1	TGTGCCTGGACTCAGGGGAACACTGAAGCTTTCTTT	CAWTQGNTEAFF
TRBV2	TRBD1	-	TRBJ2-7	TGTGCCGGCCATGGACAGGACTCCTACGAGCAGTACTTC	CAGHGQDSYEQYF
TRBV13	-	-	TRBJ2-7	TGTGCCAGCAGCGCCAAATGGGGGCGCCAGGCCCCCTACGAGCAGTACTTC	CASSAKWGRQAPYEQYF
TRBV15	-	-	TRBJ1-2	TGTGCCACCAGCAGAGATCAACAGGCTCATCGCTACACCTTC	CATSRDQQAHRYTF
TRBV6-1	-	-	TRBJ1-1	TGTGCCAGCAGTGTAACTAGGAACACTGAAGCTTTCTTT	CASSVTRNTEAFF
TRBV30	-	few	TRBJ1-1	TGTGCCTGGGTAGGGTGGACTGAAGCTTTCTTT	CAWVGWTEAFF
TRBV6-1	TRBD1	-	TRBJ1-3	TGTGCCAGCAGTGAATCCTTGGGACAGGGGAGCGGAAACACCATATATTTT	CASSESLGQGSGNTIYF